Below, 20 T cell receptor beta chains from the same sample are listed, as sequenced in a study of cytomegalovirus exposure and HLA in healthy donors. Generated by immunoSEQ multiplex PCR, the TCRdb table keeps only in-frame clones and is missing some. This sample has some 230,000 clones, with 90% to 95% found just once. Material: PBMCs. The receptors derive from a young woman in good health and CMV-seronegative.

The chain has TRBV7-9 and TRBJ2-1; 8 bases map to TRBD2. CDR1 SEHNR and CDR2 FQNEAQ come from the germline V gene (reference sequence). The CDR3 contains 17 residues. V lost 4 bases, J lost 8 bases, and 16 bases stayed unmatched. CDR3: CASSSPPGLDSVDEQFF. DNA for the CDR3: TGTGCCAGCAGCTCACCCCCGGGACTAGATTCCGTTGATGAGCAGTTCTTC.

The rearrangement joins TRBV6-1 to TRBJ1-4; 7 bases line up with TRBD1. The V gene's germline CDR1 is MNHNS and CDR2 SASEGT. The V and J ends lost 4 bases and 7 bases, in that order; junction bases with no gene match: 9. This CDR3 region has 15 residues. CDR3 sequence reads: CASSAVQGLSEKLFF. CDR3 DNA: TGTGCCAGCAGTGCCGTACAGGGGCTTAGTGAAAAACTGTTTTTT.

The V gene is TRBV29-1, the J gene TRBJ1-5; TRBD1 matches 10 bases. Germline V gives CDR1 SQVTM, CDR2 ANQGSEA. Unmatched junction bases numbered 10, after V lost 7 bases and J lost 10 bases. This CDR3 has 13 residues. CDR3 residues: CSAGTGETSPQHF. Here the CDR3 DNA reads TGCAGCGCTGGGACAGGGGAGACATCACCCCAGCATTTT.

This sequence joins TRBV5-1 and TRBJ2-3; 8 nucleotides match TRBD1. The CDR3 is made up of 16 amino acids. Germline V gives CDR1 SGHRS, CDR2 YFSETQ. The trim removed 4 bases at V and 4 bases at J, leaving 11 bases unmatched. The CDR3 loop is CASSSRTGRYADTQYF. The CDR3, as DNA: TGCGCCAGCAGCAGTAGGACAGGGCGGTATGCAGATACGCAGTATTTT.

The chain joins TRBV30 to TRBJ1-1, with a possible D match to TRBD1 (5 bases). The V end was cut by 5 bases, the J end by 5 bases, with 9 bases between. Germline assignment: CDR1 GTSNPN and CDR2 SVGIG (reference sequence). This CDR3 has 11 residues. CDR3 DNA: TGTGCCTGGGACAGCGGGACTGAAGCTTTCTTT. It translates to CAWDSGTEAFF. Using reference TRBV30 and TRBJ1-1 for the parts outside the CDR3, the full variable domain is SQTIHQWPATLVQPVGSPLSLECTVEGTSNPNLYWYRQAAGRGLQLLFYSVGIGQISSEVPQNLSASRPQDRQFILSSKKLLLSDSGFYLCAWDSGTEAFFGQGTRLTVV.

The chain recombines TRBV28 with TRBJ2-1, with TRBD2 identical over 7 bases. The CDR3 is 17 residues long. Germline values: CDR1 MDHEN, CDR2 SYDVKM. Unmatched junction bases numbered 5, after V lost 0 bases and J lost 0 bases. The CDR3 region has the DNA TGTGCCAGCAGTTTATGGTCTAGCGGAATCTCCTACAATGAGCAGTTCTTC. Translated, it gives CASSLWSSGISYNEQFF.

The rearrangement joins TRBV7-8 to TRBJ2-2; perhaps TRBD1 as D (6 bases). CDR1 is SGHVS, CDR2 FQNEAQ, per germline. This CDR3 contains 14 residues. The germline V and J ends were trimmed by 4 bases and 5 bases, with 11 bases remaining between them. The CDR3 protein is CASSSADRTGELFF. CDR3 DNA sequence: TGTGCCAGCAGCTCAGCGGACAGAACCGGGGAGCTGTTTTTT.

The chain links TRBV7-3 to TRBJ2-2; perhaps TRBD2 as D (6 bases). The CDR3 is 16 residues long. The V end lost 5 bases, the J end lost 7 bases, and 20 bases lay between the germline ends. Per the germline V gene, CDR1 is SGHTA and CDR2 is FQGTGA. The CDR3 DNA is TGTGCCAGCAGCCGTGACAGTGGACGGAGGGACGGGGAGCTGTTTTTT. It is translated as CASSRDSGRRDGELFF. Full variable domain (rest looked up from reference TRBV7-3 and TRBJ2-2): GAGVSQTPSNKVTEKGKYVELRCDPISGHTALYWYRQSLGQGPEFLIYFQGTGAADDSGLPNDRFFAVRPEGSVSTLKIQRTERGDSAVYLCASSRDSGRRDGELFFGEGSRLTVL.

The chain employs TRBV28 and TRBJ2-5; 9 bases are a match to TRBD2. The CDR3 totals 15 residues. Trimming took 10 bases from V and 6 from J; bases not matched to a gene: 15. Per germline, CDR1 MDHEN and CDR2 SYDVKM. Here the CDR3 DNA reads TGTGCCACCCAAAAGGGGGGTAGCGGGAGTAAGACCCAGTACTTC. This encodes CATQKGGSGSKTQYF.

The chain joins TRBV5-4 to TRBJ2-2, with D perhaps matching TRBD1 (5 bases). Germline-derived CDR1 and CDR2 are SGHNT and YYREEE (reference sequence). Trimming took 3 bases from V and 3 from J, leaving 18 bases between them. The CDR3 runs 17 residues. The chain's CDR3 is CASSSWNRGADTGELFF. CDR3 in DNA: TGTGCCAGCAGCTCCTGGAATAGGGGCGCCGACACCGGGGAGCTGTTTTTT.

The chain combines TRBV5-6 with TRBJ1-5, with 9 nucleotides matching TRBD1. The trim removed 0 bases at V and 8 bases at J, leaving 3 bases unmatched. Germline CDR1 SGHDT, CDR2 YYEEEE. The CDR3 contains 14 residues. DNA of the CDR3: TGTGCCAGCAGCTTGGGGACAGGGGTGGAGCCCCAGCATTTT. Amino acid sequence: CASSLGTGVEPQHF. The complete variable domain, with remaining parts taken from reference TRBV5-6 and TRBJ1-5, reads DAGVTQSPTHLIKTRGQQVTLRCSPKSGHDTVSWYQQALGQGPQFIFQYYEEEERQRGNFPDRFSGHQFPNYSSELNVNALLLGDSALYLCASSLGTGVEPQHFGDGTRLSIL.

This clone showed up just once. The J gene is TRBJ1-5, the V gene TRBV28; the D is unclear. Deletions cut 3 bases from V and 3 bases from J, with 18 bases between. Germline-derived CDR1 and CDR2 are MDHEN and SYDVKM. The CDR3 length is 17 residues. The CDR3 DNA is TGTGCCAGCAGTTTGTCGGCGTGGCAGGACTACAATCAGCCCCAGCATTTT. It is translated as CASSLSAWQDYNQPQHF.

This chain joins TRBV2 and TRBJ2-1, with TRBD2 as a possible D gene (6 bases). This CDR3 region has 12 residues. Germline V CDR1 and CDR2: SNHLY, FYNNEI. With 4 bases removed from V and 13 bases from J, the gap between germline ends came to 14 bases. The CDR3 here is CASSGGTGSQFF. The CDR3 DNA follows: TGTGCCAGCAGTGGGGGGACTGGCAGTCAGTTCTTC.

The rearrangement uses TRBV5-1 and TRBJ1-2; no clear D gene. The germline V gene encodes CDR1 SGHRS and CDR2 YFSETQ. This CDR3 has 12 residues. Between the trimmed V and J ends, which lost 2 bases and 4 bases, there was a span of 6 bases. CDR3 region: CASSLRGYGYTF. CDR3 sequence (DNA): TGCGCCAGCAGCTTACGGGGCTATGGCTACACCTTC.

This sequence joins TRBV27 and TRBJ1-2; TRBD1 aligns across 7 bases. The CDR3 contains 14 residues. The J segment lost 2 bases and the V segment lost 6 bases, leaving 6 bases of the junction unmatched. Germline V gene lookup returns CDR1 MNHEY and CDR2 SMNVEV (reference sequence). The CDR3 here is CASSLDRANYGYTF. Here the CDR3 DNA reads TGTGCCAGCAGCCTCGACAGGGCAAACTATGGCTACACCTTC.

V and J are TRBV2 and TRBJ2-3; 7 bases align to TRBD2. In germline, CDR1 is SNHLY, CDR2 FYNNEI. The CDR3 is 16 residues long. V lost 4 bases, J lost 3 bases, and 10 bases stayed unmatched. CDR3 loop: CASSGKASGMTDTQYF. CDR3 DNA: TGTGCCAGCAGTGGTAAGGCTAGCGGAATGACAGATACGCAGTATTTT. Full variable domain (missing parts from reference TRBV2 and TRBJ2-3): EPEVTQTPSHQVTQMGQEVILRCVPISNHLYFYWYRQILGQKVEFLVSFYNNEISEKSEIFDDQFSVERPDGSNFTLKIRSTKLEDSAMYFCASSGKASGMTDTQYFGPGTRLTVL.

As DNA, the CDR3 is TGTGCCAGCAGCCCCACGGGGGGAAATGAGCAGTTCTTC. It codes for CASSPTGGNEQFF. The V gene is TRBV5-4, the J gene TRBJ2-1, with 7 bases that match TRBD2. In germline, CDR1 is SGHNT, CDR2 YYREEE (reference sequence). The V segment lost 4 bases and the J segment 7 bases; nucleotides outside the gene matches: 5. The CDR3 length is 13 residues.

The rearrangement joins TRBV5-1 to TRBJ2-1; a possible D gene is TRBD2 (6 bases). Deletions cut 3 bases from V and 2 bases from J, with 12 bases between. The germline gives CDR1 SGHRS, CDR2 YFSETQ. CDR3 length: 15 amino acids. The CDR3 sequence is CASSSAGSTYNEQFF. Here the CDR3 DNA reads TGCGCCAGCAGCTCGGCCGGGAGTACCTACAATGAGCAGTTCTTC.

Written as DNA, the CDR3 is TGTGCCAGCAGCCCCTTATTACAGGGAGCGGAGCAGCCCCAGCATTTT. Translation gives CASSPLLQGAEQPQHF. This sequence joins TRBV5-5 and TRBJ1-5; a weak D match, TRBD1 (6 bases). The V and J ends lost 4 bases and 7 bases respectively, with 21 bases between them. Looked up from germline, CDR1 is SGHKS and CDR2 is YYEKEE (reference sequence). The CDR3 sequence is 16 residues long.

The V and J genes are TRBV10-1 and TRBJ2-7; maybe TRBD2 (6 bases). The V end was cut by 3 bases, the J end by 2 bases, with 11 bases between. Germline values: CDR1 WNHNN, CDR2 SYGVQD (reference sequence). There are 14 residues in the CDR3. DNA of the CDR3: TGCGCCAGCAGTGATCGGCCTAGCGCCTACGAGCAGTACTTC. Translating gives CASSDRPSAYEQYF.